This T cell receptor (beta chain) stems from a study of high-grade serous ovarian cancer treatment subgroups. The study, taken as a whole, reports: Tumors within one patient showed repertoire similarity of roughly 0.1 to 0.8. Repertoire analysis covered CDR3 alone, not CDR1 or CDR2.

The tumor samples were collected prior to definitive surgery or chemotherapy. Trimming removed 3 bases at V and 3 bases at J, with 17 bases between. There are 16 residues in the CDR3. The V gene's germline CDR1 is LNHDA and CDR2 SQIVND (reference sequence). Clones were read by immunoSEQ multiplex PCR, and TCRdb kept only the in-frame ones, dropping some. This table holds 4,800 or so clones, under 80% found once. This clone was detected only a few times. Its cognate antigen is unknown. Sample: tumor tissue. This receptor was obtained from a human donor with high-grade serous ovarian cancer. This chain uses TRBV19 with TRBJ1-1, with D possibly TRBD1 on 5 matching bases. The CDR3, as DNA: TGTGCCAGTAGTATTTTCCAGGATTCGGGGGACACTGAAGCTTTCTTT. It codes for CASSIFQDSGDTEAFF. The full variable domain, rest sourced from reference TRBV19 and TRBJ1-1, is DGGITQSPKYLFRKEGQNVTLSCEQNLNHDAMYWYRQDPGQGLRLIYYSQIVNDFQKGDIAEGYSVSREKKESFPLTVTSAQKNPTAFYLCASSIFQDSGDTEAFFGQGTRLTVV.